Listed here are 21 T cell receptor beta chains from one sample, sequenced in a study of beta chain features in type 1 diabetes. The whole isolated RNA underwent reverse transcription, so sequencing captured expressed TCRB transcripts. Generated by immunoSEQ multiplex PCR, the TCRdb table keeps only in-frame clones and is missing some. The table lists roughly 610,000 clones, about 14% of them singletons, with around 0.095% in the top ten. Specimen: naive CD4+ T cells from blood. These receptors originate from a man younger than 35 in good health.

CDR3 in DNA: TGTGCCAGCAGCCCCACGACAGGGGGCGCAGACTATGGCTACACCTTC. Translated, it gives CASSPTTGGADYGYTF. The rearrangement joins TRBV5-4 to TRBJ1-2; 10 bases line up with TRBD1. CDR1 is SGHNT and CDR2 is YYREEE in the germline V gene (reference sequence). The CDR3 is 16 residues long. V lost 4 bases to trimming and J lost 3 bases; unmatched junction nucleotides: 9. The entire variable domain, with the rest obtained from reference TRBV5-4 and TRBJ1-2, is as follows: ETGVTQSPTHLIKTRGQQVTLRCSSQSGHNTVSWYQQALGQGPQFIFQYYREEENGRGNFPPRFSGLQFPNYSSELNVNALELDDSALYLCASSPTTGGADYGYTFGSGTRLTVV.

The rearrangement joins TRBV7-9 to TRBJ1-1, with unresolved D. Germline V gives CDR1 SEHNR, CDR2 FQNEAQ (reference sequence). The CDR3 consists of 14 residues. Trimming cost V 1 base and J 10 bases, with 16 bases left between them. The CDR3 DNA sequence: TGTGCCAGCAGCTTAGTTTTAGCGGCCCCTCGAGCTTTCTTT. It is translated as CASSLVLAAPRAFF.

V is TRBV4-3 and J is TRBJ2-1, with TRBD1 as a possible D gene (6 bases). This CDR3 region has 19 residues. Per germline, CDR1 LGHNA and CDR2 YSLEER. V was pared by 2 bases and J by 5 bases, with 25 bases between. The CDR3 bases are TGCGCCAGCAGCCAACAGGCCCTCGGACAGTCCAGCCGTAACAATGAGCAGTTCTTC. This sequence encodes CASSQQALGQSSRNNEQFF.

J is TRBJ2-1 and V is TRBV7-2; D is uncertain. In germline, CDR1 is SGHTA, CDR2 FQGNSA. The CDR3 covers 12 residues. V lost 5 bases and J 9 bases, leaving 11 bases between the germline ends. The CDR3 spells CASSPALGEQFF. As DNA, the CDR3 is TGTGCCAGCAGCCCCGCGCTGGGTGAGCAGTTCTTC.

The V call is TRBV7-2, the J call TRBJ2-1; 8 positions agree with TRBD2. This CDR3 is built from 16 residues. Looked up from germline, CDR1 is SGHTA and CDR2 is FQGNSA. The V gene end was trimmed by 1 base and the J gene end by 5 bases; junction bases not matched to a gene: 7. The CDR3 protein is CASSLVGTRKNNEQFF. As DNA, the CDR3 is TGTGCCAGCAGCTTAGTCGGGACTAGGAAGAACAATGAGCAGTTCTTC.

This rearrangement joins TRBV7-2 to TRBJ2-3; 14 bases map to TRBD2. Germline CDR1 and CDR2: SGHTA and FQGNSA. V was pared by 0 bases and J by 5 bases, with 10 bases of the junction left unmatched. The CDR3 is 19 amino acids. CDR3 sequence: CASSLATSGRAKKRDTQYF. The CDR3 DNA reads TGTGCCAGCAGCTTAGCGACTAGCGGGAGGGCCAAAAAGCGAGATACGCAGTATTTT.

This sequence joins TRBV11-2 and TRBJ2-7; a weak D match, TRBD1 (6 bases). The germline V gene encodes CDR1 SGHAT and CDR2 FQNNGV. With 5 bases removed from V and 4 bases from J, the gap between germline ends came to 18 bases. The CDR3 runs 15 residues. Here the CDR3 DNA reads TGTGCCAGCAGCGCAGTCCGGGACACTGAATACGAGCAGTACTTC. It specifies CASSAVRDTEYEQYF.

A few counts support this clone. The chain uses TRBV7-2 and TRBJ2-1; 10 nucleotides agree with TRBD2. CDR3 length: 15 amino acids. V trimming: 3 bases; J trimming: 8 bases; junction bases outside the gene matches: 7. Per germline, CDR1 SGHTA and CDR2 FQGNSA. CDR3: CASSFRSGGEYEQFF. DNA of the CDR3: TGTGCCAGCAGCTTCCGGAGCGGGGGGGAGTATGAGCAGTTCTTC.

This clone has just a few counts. The chain combines TRBV5-4 with TRBJ1-2; 8 bases agree with TRBD1. The CDR3 is 14 amino acids. Unmatched junction bases numbered 3, after V lost 2 bases and J lost 3 bases. In germline, CDR1 is SGHNT, CDR2 YYREEE (reference sequence). The CDR3 DNA is TGTGCCAGCAGCTTCTCAGGGGGCGACTATGGCTACACCTTC. This sequence encodes CASSFSGGDYGYTF.

In this sample, this clone turned up a few times. J is TRBJ1-2 and V is TRBV19, with 8 bases aligning to TRBD1. CDR3 length equals 13 residues. The J segment lost 8 bases and the V segment lost 8 bases, leaving 10 bases of the junction unmatched. Germline V lookup: CDR1 LNHDA, CDR2 SQIVND (reference sequence). CDR3 residues: CASSPTGAGGYTF. CDR3 DNA sequence: TGTGCCAGTTCTCCGACAGGGGCTGGAGGCTACACCTTC.

This chain links TRBV4-2 with TRBJ2-3; D perhaps matches TRBD2 (5 bases). The CDR3 length is 16 residues. Germline CDR1 reads LGHNA; CDR2 reads YNFKEQ. The V and J ends lost 4 bases and 4 bases respectively, with 18 bases between them. The CDR3, as DNA: TGTGCCAGCAGCCGATCTAGCTACGTGGGAGCAGATACGCAGTATTTT. Protein: CASSRSSYVGADTQYF.

The chain uses TRBV5-1 and TRBJ1-1, with TRBD1 matching over 7 bases. V lost 4 bases to trimming and J lost 5 bases; unmatched junction nucleotides: 8. CDR1 is SGHRS and CDR2 is YFSETQ in the germline V gene. This CDR3 is built from 14 residues. The CDR3 DNA sequence: TGCGCCAGCAGCAAAGACAGGGTGGGGACTGAAGCTTTCTTT. Its translation is CASSKDRVGTEAFF.

Only a few counts were recorded for this clone. The V and J genes are TRBV7-2 and TRBJ2-7; TRBD2 matches at 9 bases. The CDR3 loop spans 16 amino acids. V trimming: 5 bases; J trimming: 3 bases; junction bases outside the gene matches: 11. Looked up from germline, CDR1 is SGHTA and CDR2 is FQGNSA. For the CDR3, the DNA is TGTGCCAGCAGCATAATAGCGGGAGTGGGATTCTACGAGCAGTACTTC. Translating gives CASSIIAGVGFYEQYF.

This clone has more than one count but fewer than ten. The V and J genes are TRBV25-1 and TRBJ2-1; D not resolved. Germline V gene sequence: CDR1 MGHDK, CDR2 SYGVNS. The CDR3 spans 16 residues. The ends were cut back, 2 bases at V and 1 base at J, with 12 bases in the middle. The CDR3 loop reads CASSEGVCTSYNEQFF. CDR3 nucleotide sequence: TGTGCCAGCAGTGAAGGAGTCTGTACGTCCTACAATGAGCAGTTCTTC.

This clone has a handful of counts. This chain's CDR3 is CASSYRDSRDEQFF. The DNA for the CDR3 is TGTGCCAGCAGTTACAGGGATTCAAGAGATGAGCAGTTCTTC. The gene calls are TRBV6-5 and TRBJ2-1; the D is unclear. V was pared by 2 bases and J by 8 bases, with 13 bases between. Germline lookup yields CDR1 MNHEY and CDR2 SVGAGI. This CDR3 is built from 14 residues.

The gene calls are TRBV28 and TRBJ2-5; the D call may be TRBD1 or TRBD2 (5 bases each). The CDR3 is made up of 13 amino acids. Per germline, CDR1 MDHEN and CDR2 SYDVKM. The V gene lost 6 bases and the J gene lost 5 bases, with 13 bases spanning the gap. CDR3 bases: TGTGCCAGCAGGTTGTGGGGACGGGAGACCCAGTACTTC. Its protein product is CASRLWGRETQYF.

V is TRBV4-3 and J is TRBJ1-1, with D unresolved. CDR1 LGHNA and CDR2 YSLEER come from the germline V gene. V was trimmed by 3 bases and J by 1 base, leaving 9 bases between them. The CDR3 has 14 residues. The CDR3: CASSHDPGNTEAFF. For the CDR3, the DNA is TGCGCCAGCAGCCACGACCCGGGGAACACTGAAGCTTTCTTT.

The sample holds a few counts of this clone. The chain has TRBV11-2 and TRBJ2-1; TRBD2 matches at 14 bases. Germline values: CDR1 SGHAT, CDR2 FQNNGV. V dropped 2 bases and J dropped 7; count of bases not matched to a gene: 7. This CDR3 has 17 residues. CDR3: CASSLSKGLAGANEQFF. For the CDR3, the DNA is TGTGCCAGCAGCTTAAGTAAGGGACTAGCGGGAGCAAATGAGCAGTTCTTC.

This clone was detected only a few times. The chain joins TRBV11-2 to TRBJ2-1, with D perhaps TRBD2 (6 bases). Trimming took off 0 bases at V and 10 bases at J, with 16 bases between the two ends. CDR3 length equals 15 residues. In germline, CDR1 is SGHAT, CDR2 FQNNGV. The CDR3 DNA sequence: TGTGCCAGCAGCTTAGATTTGGGACTTCCGGTGGAGCAGTTCTTC. Protein sequence: CASSLDLGLPVEQFF.

The J gene is TRBJ2-6, the V gene TRBV2; 7 bases are shared with TRBD1. The J segment lost 3 bases and the V segment lost 4 bases, leaving 6 bases of the junction unmatched. CDR1 and CDR2 (germline): SNHLY, FYNNEI. The CDR3 loop spans 16 amino acids. The CDR3 loop reads CASSVQGSGGANVLTF. CDR3 coding DNA: TGTGCCAGCAGTGTACAGGGGTCGGGTGGGGCCAACGTCCTGACTTTC. Drawing the rest from reference TRBV2 and TRBJ2-6, the complete variable domain is EPEVTQTPSHQVTQMGQEVILRCVPISNHLYFYWYRQILGQKVEFLVSFYNNEISEKSEIFDDQFSVERPDGSNFTLKIRSTKLEDSAMYFCASSVQGSGGANVLTFGAGSRLTVL.

The chain is built from TRBV6-5 and TRBJ2-2; the D gene is possibly TRBD1 (6 bases). Germline CDR1 MNHEY, CDR2 SVGAGI. The CDR3 consists of 16 residues. The V gene lost 0 bases and the J gene lost 7 bases, with 15 bases spanning the gap. CDR3 loop: CASSYSSGVKGGELFF. CDR3 in DNA: TGTGCCAGCAGTTACTCGTCAGGGGTTAAAGGCGGGGAGCTGTTTTTT.